Listed below are T cell receptor beta chains from one sample, sequenced in a study of patients and donors after allogeneic stem cell transplantation. TCRdb used MiXCR to reprocess the RT-PCR reads, holding one entry per CDR3 protein. The data show roughly 200,000 distinct CDR3 sequences, 35% to 45% seen once. The sequenced material came from blood, either unsorted or a sorted T cell fraction (not recorded which). The receptors originated from a human donor who was either an allogeneic HSCT recipient or a stem cell or donor lymphocyte infusion donor (not recorded which). It is not recorded whose cells these are; they may come from a transplant donor. Each CDR3 is given with its conserved first and last residue. Fields, in order: J gene, D gene, V gene, clone size, CDR3 protein, CDR3 DNA. D genes are given only for firm matches. Part of the rows lack a size; the others show once, few, many or a class for expanded clones.

j_gene: TRBJ1-5; d_gene: NA; v_gene: TRBV6-1; abundance: few; CDR3aa: CASRDIGQPQHF; CDR3nt: TGTGCCAGCAGGGACATCGGGCAGCCCCAGCATTTT
j_gene: TRBJ1-2; d_gene: NA; v_gene: TRBV9; abundance: NA; CDR3aa: CASSVASGTESLYGYTF; CDR3nt: TGTGCCAGCAGCGTAGCTAGTGGGACCGAATCGCTCTATGGCTACACCTTC
j_gene: TRBJ2-5; d_gene: NA; v_gene: TRBV6-6; abundance: few; CDR3aa: CASSYRRETQYF; CDR3nt: TGTGCCAGCAGTTATAGGCGAGAGACCCAGTACTTC
j_gene: TRBJ1-4; d_gene: NA; v_gene: TRBV6-5; abundance: NA; CDR3aa: CASRRDPEEKLFF; CDR3nt: TGTGCCAGCAGACGCGATCCGGAGGAAAAACTGTTTTTT
j_gene: TRBJ1-6; d_gene: TRBD1; v_gene: TRBV7-3; abundance: NA; CDR3aa: CASSATGGGNSPLHF; CDR3nt: TGTGCCAGCAGCGCGACAGGGGGAGGCAATTCACCCCTCCACTTT
j_gene: TRBJ2-3; d_gene: NA; v_gene: TRBV29-1; abundance: NA; CDR3aa: CSVAQGSGTDTQYF; CDR3nt: TGCAGCGTTGCACAGGGTTCAGGCACAGATACGCAGTATTTT
j_gene: TRBJ2-3; d_gene: NA; v_gene: TRBV7-3; abundance: few; CDR3aa: CASSAREGTDTQYF; CDR3nt: TGTGCCAGCAGCGCGAGGGAGGGCACAGATACGCAGTATTTT
j_gene: TRBJ1-2; d_gene: TRBD1; v_gene: TRBV4-3; abundance: few; CDR3aa: CASSHRDRGNYGYTF; CDR3nt: TGCGCCAGCAGCCACCGGGACAGGGGGAACTATGGCTACACCTTC
j_gene: TRBJ2-3; d_gene: TRBD2; v_gene: TRBV10-3; abundance: once; CDR3aa: CAISGGGDPYTQYF; CDR3nt: TGTGCCATCAGTGGCGGGGGGGACCCTTATACGCAGTATTTT
j_gene: TRBJ1-4; d_gene: TRBD1; v_gene: TRBV5-1; abundance: few; CDR3aa: CASSLRPGGEKLFF; CDR3nt: TGCGCCAGCAGCTTGCGGCCAGGGGGAGAAAAACTGTTTTTT
j_gene: TRBJ1-1; d_gene: TRBD1; v_gene: TRBV10-3; abundance: NA; CDR3aa: CAIQGMNTEAFF; CDR3nt: TGTGCCATACAGGGGATGAACACTGAAGCTTTCTTT
j_gene: TRBJ2-3; d_gene: NA; v_gene: TRBV5-1; abundance: NA; CDR3aa: CASSRIGGTDTQYF; CDR3nt: TGCGCCAGCAGCCGGATCGGGGGCACAGATACGCAGTATTTT
j_gene: TRBJ1-2; d_gene: NA; v_gene: TRBV7-9; abundance: few; CDR3aa: CASRDGAAYGYTF; CDR3nt: TGTGCCAGCAGAGACGGGGCCGCCTACGGCTACACCTTC
j_gene: TRBJ1-6; d_gene: NA; v_gene: TRBV5-1; abundance: NA; CDR3aa: CASSFGEDSYNSPLHF; CDR3nt: TGCGCCAGCAGCTTCGGTGAGGACTCCTATAATTCACCCCTCCACTTT
j_gene: TRBJ1-1; d_gene: NA; v_gene: TRBV24-1; abundance: few; CDR3aa: CATSDAGAPNTEAFF; CDR3nt: TGTGCCACCAGTGACGCAGGAGCCCCGAACACTGAAGCTTTCTTT
j_gene: TRBJ2-7; d_gene: NA; v_gene: TRBV20-1; abundance: NA; CDR3aa: CSARWSPDEQYF; CDR3nt: TGCAGTGCTAGATGGTCCCCCGACGAGCAGTACTTC
j_gene: TRBJ1-1; d_gene: TRBD1; v_gene: TRBV28; abundance: few; CDR3aa: CASSLGSGGWTEAFF; CDR3nt: TGTGCCAGCAGTTTAGGATCAGGGGGTTGGACTGAAGCTTTCTTT
j_gene: TRBJ2-5; d_gene: TRBD1; v_gene: TRBV12-3/TRBV12-4; abundance: NA; CDR3aa: CASSLGQGPPWTQYF; CDR3nt: TGTGCCAGCAGTTTAGGACAGGGCCCCCCTTGGACCCAGTACTTC
j_gene: TRBJ1-2; d_gene: TRBD1; v_gene: TRBV27; abundance: NA; CDR3aa: CASSPSRDSSNYGYTF; CDR3nt: TGTGCCAGCAGTCCAAGCCGGGACAGCTCTAACTATGGCTACACCTTC
j_gene: TRBJ1-3; d_gene: NA; v_gene: TRBV4-1; abundance: NA; CDR3aa: CASREPSGNTIYF; CDR3nt: TGCGCCAGCAGAGAGCCCTCTGGAAACACCATATATTTT
j_gene: TRBJ2-2; d_gene: NA; v_gene: TRBV20-1; abundance: NA; CDR3aa: CSAGRGKAGELFF; CDR3nt: TGCAGTGCTGGAAGGGGCAAGGCCGGGGAGCTGTTTTTT
j_gene: TRBJ1-2; d_gene: NA; v_gene: TRBV24-1; abundance: few; CDR3aa: CATSDRTGGGYTF; CDR3nt: TGTGCCACCAGTGACCGAACGGGGGGCGGCTACACCTTC
j_gene: TRBJ1-6; d_gene: NA; v_gene: TRBV5-1; abundance: NA; CDR3aa: CASSGRESSSPLHF; CDR3nt: TGCGCCAGCAGCGGCAGGGAGTCGTCTTCACCCCTCCACTTT
j_gene: TRBJ2-7; d_gene: NA; v_gene: TRBV28; abundance: NA; CDR3aa: CASPQVRGGLYEQYF; CDR3nt: TGTGCCAGCCCCCAGGTCAGGGGGGGACTCTACGAGCAGTACTTC
j_gene: TRBJ1-6; d_gene: NA; v_gene: TRBV12-3/TRBV12-4; abundance: many; CDR3aa: CASSLGQINSPLHF; CDR3nt: TGTGCCAGCAGTTTAGGGCAGATTAATTCACCCCTCCACTTT
j_gene: TRBJ1-4; d_gene: NA; v_gene: TRBV18; abundance: NA; CDR3aa: CASSPPVREKLFF; CDR3nt: TGTGCCAGCTCACCACCGGTCCGAGAAAAACTGTTTTTT
j_gene: TRBJ2-4; d_gene: TRBD1; v_gene: TRBV20-1; abundance: few; CDR3aa: CSARDIDRENIQYF; CDR3nt: TGCAGTGCTAGAGATATAGACAGGGAGAACATTCAGTACTTC
j_gene: TRBJ2-2; d_gene: TRBD1; v_gene: TRBV28; abundance: NA; CDR3aa: CASRPGQGLGELFF; CDR3nt: TGTGCCAGCAGACCGGGACAGGGGCTCGGGGAGCTGTTTTTT
j_gene: TRBJ2-2; d_gene: NA; v_gene: TRBV5-1; abundance: NA; CDR3aa: CASSLAQTTGELFF; CDR3nt: TGCGCCAGCAGCTTGGCCCAAACCACCGGGGAGCTGTTTTTT
j_gene: TRBJ2-7; d_gene: TRBD1; v_gene: TRBV29-1; abundance: NA; CDR3aa: CSVGQGTCEQYF; CDR3nt: TGCAGCGTTGGACAGGGAACCTGCGAGCAGTACTTC
j_gene: TRBJ1-2; d_gene: NA; v_gene: TRBV5-1; abundance: NA; CDR3aa: CASSLAATGSTGYTF; CDR3nt: TGCGCCAGCAGCTTGGCCGCAACGGGGAGCACTGGCTACACCTTC
j_gene: TRBJ2-7; d_gene: TRBD1; v_gene: TRBV5-1; abundance: NA; CDR3aa: CASSGGQGAIYEQYF; CDR3nt: TGCGCCAGCAGCGGGGGACAGGGGGCGATTTACGAGCAGTACTTC